This T cell receptor (beta chain) appears in the sequencing data of a study of identical twins. The table lists this clonotype with a few counts. Antigen specificity is unknown. Study-wide points: Fewer insertions were carried by abundant cord blood beta clonotypes, but none was seen in memory repertoires.

TCRdb passed the 5' RACE reads through MiXCR, listing each CDR3 protein once. The sample has 550,000 to 700,000 distinct CDR3 sequences, around 9.6% seen once. These data are also associated with another study on yellow fever vaccine responses in identical twins.

Sequencing was performed on PBMCs. The clonotype comes from a woman aged 18-35 years in good health.

As DNA, the CDR3 is TGTGCCAGCTCACGAAACAGGGGCTATACTGAAGCTTTCTTT. Its protein product is CASSRNRGYTEAFF. V gene TRBV18 combines with J gene TRBJ1-1; 7 bases match TRBD1. The CDR3 is 14 residues long. The germline V gene has CDR1 KGHSH and CDR2 LQKENI. Trimming removed 4 bases from V and 5 bases from J; junction bases left unmatched: 7.